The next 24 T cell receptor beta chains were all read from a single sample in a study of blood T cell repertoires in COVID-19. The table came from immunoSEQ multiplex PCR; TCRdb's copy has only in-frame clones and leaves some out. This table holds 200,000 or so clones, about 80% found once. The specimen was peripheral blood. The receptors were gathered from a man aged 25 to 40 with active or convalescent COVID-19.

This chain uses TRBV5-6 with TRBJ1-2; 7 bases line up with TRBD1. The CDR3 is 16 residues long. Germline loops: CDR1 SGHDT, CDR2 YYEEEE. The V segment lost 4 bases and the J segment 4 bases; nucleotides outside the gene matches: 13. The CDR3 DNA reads TGTGCCAGCAGCCGATCGTATAGCGGGACAGCCTATGGCTACACCTTC. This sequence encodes CASSRSYSGTAYGYTF.

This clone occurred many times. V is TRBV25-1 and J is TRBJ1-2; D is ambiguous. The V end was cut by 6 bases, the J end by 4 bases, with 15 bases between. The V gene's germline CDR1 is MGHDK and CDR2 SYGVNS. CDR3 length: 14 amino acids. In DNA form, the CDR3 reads TGTGCCAGCAGCCCTCCTAAACAGCTCTATGGCTACACCTTC. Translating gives CASSPPKQLYGYTF.

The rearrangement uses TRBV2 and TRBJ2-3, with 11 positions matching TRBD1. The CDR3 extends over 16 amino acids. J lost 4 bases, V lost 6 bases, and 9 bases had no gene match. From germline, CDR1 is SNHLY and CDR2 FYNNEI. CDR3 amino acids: CASRGRTGGSADTQYF. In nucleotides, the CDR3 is TGTGCCAGCAGGGGTCGGACAGGGGGCAGCGCAGATACGCAGTATTTT.

The CDR3 loop reads CASSVAATNEKLFF. For the CDR3, the DNA is TGTGCCAGCAGCGTTGCCGCGACTAATGAAAAACTGTTTTTT. The rearrangement links TRBV9 to TRBJ1-4; D unresolved. Germline lookup yields CDR1 SGDLS and CDR2 YYNGEE. V was clipped by 2 bases and J by 2 bases, with 7 bases between them. This CDR3 is 14 amino acids long.

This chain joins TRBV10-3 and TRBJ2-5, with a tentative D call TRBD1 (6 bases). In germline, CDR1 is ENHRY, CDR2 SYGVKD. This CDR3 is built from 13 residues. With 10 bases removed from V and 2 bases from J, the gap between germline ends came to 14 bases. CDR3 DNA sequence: TGTGCCACCGGAGGACAGCCTCAAGAGACCCAGTACTTC. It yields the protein CATGGQPQETQYF.

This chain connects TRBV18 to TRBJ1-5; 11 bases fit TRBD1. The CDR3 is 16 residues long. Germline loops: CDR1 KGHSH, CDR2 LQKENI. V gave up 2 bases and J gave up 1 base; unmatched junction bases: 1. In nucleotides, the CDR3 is TGTGCCAGCTCACCAGGACAGGGGGCCAGCAATCAGCCCCAGCATTTT. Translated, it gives CASSPGQGASNQPQHF.

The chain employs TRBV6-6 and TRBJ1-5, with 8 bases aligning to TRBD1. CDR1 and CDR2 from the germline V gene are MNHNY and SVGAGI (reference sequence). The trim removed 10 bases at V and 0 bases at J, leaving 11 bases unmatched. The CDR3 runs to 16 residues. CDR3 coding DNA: TGTGCCACCCAGACGGGGACAGGCCATAGCAATCAGCCCCAGCATTTT. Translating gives CATQTGTGHSNQPQHF.

The CDR3 sequence is CASSAWTGGSRNEQFF. Here the CDR3 DNA reads TGTGCCAGCAGCGCCTGGACAGGGGGCTCGAGAAATGAGCAGTTCTTC. The chain couples TRBV5-6 to TRBJ2-1, with TRBD1 matching 11 bases. This CDR3 region has 16 residues. V dropped 4 bases and J dropped 7; count of bases not matched to a gene: 10. The germline V gene encodes CDR1 SGHDT and CDR2 YYEEEE.

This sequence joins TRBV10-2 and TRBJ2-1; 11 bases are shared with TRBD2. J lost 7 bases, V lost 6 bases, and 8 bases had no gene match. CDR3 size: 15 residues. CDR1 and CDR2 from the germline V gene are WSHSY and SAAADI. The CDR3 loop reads CASRATSGGGNEQFF. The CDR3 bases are TGCGCCAGCAGAGCTACTAGCGGGGGTGGAAATGAGCAGTTCTTC.

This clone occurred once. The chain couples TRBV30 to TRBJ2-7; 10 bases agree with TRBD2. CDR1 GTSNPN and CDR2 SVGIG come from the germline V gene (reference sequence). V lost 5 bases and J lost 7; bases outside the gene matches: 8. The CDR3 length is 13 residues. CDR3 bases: TGTGCCTGGGGTCTAGCGGGAGCGGGGGAGCAGTACTTC. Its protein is CAWGLAGAGEQYF.

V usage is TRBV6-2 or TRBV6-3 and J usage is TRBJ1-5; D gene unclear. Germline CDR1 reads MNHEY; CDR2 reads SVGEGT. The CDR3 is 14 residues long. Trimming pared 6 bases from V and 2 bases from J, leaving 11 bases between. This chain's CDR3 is CASSEGGGNQPQHF. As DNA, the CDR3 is TGTGCCAGCAGCGAGGGTGGCGGCAATCAGCCCCAGCATTTT.

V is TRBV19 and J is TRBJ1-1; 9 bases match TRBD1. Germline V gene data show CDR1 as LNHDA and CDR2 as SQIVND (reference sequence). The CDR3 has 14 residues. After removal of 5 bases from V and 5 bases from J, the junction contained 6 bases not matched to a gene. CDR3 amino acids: CASSVQGAETEAFF. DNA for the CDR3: TGTGCCAGTAGTGTACAGGGGGCGGAGACTGAAGCTTTCTTT. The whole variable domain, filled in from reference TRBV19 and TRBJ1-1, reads DGGITQSPKYLFRKEGQNVTLSCEQNLNHDAMYWYRQDPGQGLRLIYYSQIVNDFQKGDIAEGYSVSREKKESFPLTVTSAQKNPTAFYLCASSVQGAETEAFFGQGTRLTVV.

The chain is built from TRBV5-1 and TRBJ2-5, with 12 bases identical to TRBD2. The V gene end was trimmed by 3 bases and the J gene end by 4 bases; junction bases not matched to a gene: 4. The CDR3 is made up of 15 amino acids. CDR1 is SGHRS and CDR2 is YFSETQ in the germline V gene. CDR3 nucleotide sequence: TGCGCCAGCAGCTCGACTAGCGGGAGTGTAGAGACCCAGTACTTC. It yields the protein CASSSTSGSVETQYF.

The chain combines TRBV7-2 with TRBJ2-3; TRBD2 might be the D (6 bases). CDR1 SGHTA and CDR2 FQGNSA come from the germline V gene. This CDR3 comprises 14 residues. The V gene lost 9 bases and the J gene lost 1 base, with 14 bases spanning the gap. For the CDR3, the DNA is TGTGCCAGTCGAGGTCCGGGAGGCACAGATACGCAGTATTTT. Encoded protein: CASRGPGGTDTQYF.

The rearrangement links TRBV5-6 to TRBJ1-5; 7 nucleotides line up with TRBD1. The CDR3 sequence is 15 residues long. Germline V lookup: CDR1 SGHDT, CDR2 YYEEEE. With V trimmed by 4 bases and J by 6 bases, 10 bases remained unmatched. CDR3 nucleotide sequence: TGTGCCAGCAGCCTGTTACAGGGGAGTGGTCAGCCCCAGCATTTT. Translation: CASSLLQGSGQPQHF.

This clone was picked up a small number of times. The CDR3 sequence: CASSSTGVETQYF. The DNA for the CDR3 is TGTGCCAGTAGTTCAACAGGGGTGGAGACCCAGTACTTC. The V and J genes are TRBV19 and TRBJ2-5, with 7 bases identical to TRBD1. CDR1 is LNHDA and CDR2 is SQIVND in the germline V gene (reference sequence). V trimming: 5 bases; J trimming: 5 bases; junction bases outside the gene matches: 5. This CDR3 is built from 13 residues.

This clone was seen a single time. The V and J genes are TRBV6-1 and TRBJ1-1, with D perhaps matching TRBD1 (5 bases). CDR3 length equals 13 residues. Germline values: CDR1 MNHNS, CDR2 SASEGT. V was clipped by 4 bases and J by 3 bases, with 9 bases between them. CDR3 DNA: TGTGCCAGCAGTGCAGCACAGGACACTGAAGCTTTCTTT. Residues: CASSAAQDTEAFF.

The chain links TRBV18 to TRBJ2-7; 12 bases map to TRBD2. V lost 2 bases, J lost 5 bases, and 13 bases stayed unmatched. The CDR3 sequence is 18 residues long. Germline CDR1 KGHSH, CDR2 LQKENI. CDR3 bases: TGTGCCAGCTCACCAAAGACTAGCGGGAGCCTTGACGGCCACGAGCAGTACTTC. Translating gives CASSPKTSGSLDGHEQYF.

The CDR3 region has the DNA TGTGCTAGTGGTCACCGGGACAGTTCCTACGAGCAGTACTTC. This sequence encodes CASGHRDSSYEQYF. The chain is built from TRBV12-5 and TRBJ2-7; 7 bases fit TRBD1. V shed 5 bases and J 1 base; nucleotides not matched to a gene: 5. CDR3 length: 14 amino acids. Germline assignment: CDR1 LGHNT and CDR2 FRNRAP.

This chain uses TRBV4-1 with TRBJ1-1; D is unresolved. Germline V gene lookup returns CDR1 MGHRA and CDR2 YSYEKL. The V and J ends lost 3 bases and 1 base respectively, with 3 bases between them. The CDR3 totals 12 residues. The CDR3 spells CASSHGNTEAFF. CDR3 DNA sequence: TGCGCCAGCAGCCACGGGAACACTGAAGCTTTCTTT.

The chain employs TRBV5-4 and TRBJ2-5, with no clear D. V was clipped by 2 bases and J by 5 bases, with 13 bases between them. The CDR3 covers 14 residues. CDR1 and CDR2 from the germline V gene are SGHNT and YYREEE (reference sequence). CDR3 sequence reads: CASSLWASGETQYF. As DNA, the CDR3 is TGTGCCAGCAGCTTATGGGCCTCCGGTGAGACCCAGTACTTC.

Written as DNA, the CDR3 is TGTGCCAGCACATATGTCGCGTTTGGAAACACCATATATTTT. This codes for CASTYVAFGNTIYF. The chain recombines TRBV6-6 with TRBJ1-3, with no clear D. The V gene lost 7 bases and the J gene lost 3 bases, with 13 bases spanning the gap. The CDR3 is 14 residues long. Germline loops: CDR1 MNHNY, CDR2 SVGAGI (reference sequence).

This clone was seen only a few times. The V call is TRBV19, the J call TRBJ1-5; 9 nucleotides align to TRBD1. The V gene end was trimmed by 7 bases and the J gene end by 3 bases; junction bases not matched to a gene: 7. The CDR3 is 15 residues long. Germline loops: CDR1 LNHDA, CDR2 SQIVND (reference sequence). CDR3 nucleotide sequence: TGTGCCAGTACGGGGACAGGGCTAAACAATCAGCCCCAGCATTTT. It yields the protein CASTGTGLNNQPQHF.

CDR3 nucleotide sequence: TGTGCCAGCAGCTCCCCATTAGCGGGATTCTACAATGAGCAGTTCTTC. Protein product: CASSSPLAGFYNEQFF. The J gene is TRBJ2-1, the V gene TRBV11-2; TRBD2 matches at 8 bases. CDR3 length: 16 amino acids. Germline lookup yields CDR1 SGHAT and CDR2 FQNNGV. The J segment lost 3 bases and the V segment lost 4 bases, leaving 8 bases of the junction unmatched.